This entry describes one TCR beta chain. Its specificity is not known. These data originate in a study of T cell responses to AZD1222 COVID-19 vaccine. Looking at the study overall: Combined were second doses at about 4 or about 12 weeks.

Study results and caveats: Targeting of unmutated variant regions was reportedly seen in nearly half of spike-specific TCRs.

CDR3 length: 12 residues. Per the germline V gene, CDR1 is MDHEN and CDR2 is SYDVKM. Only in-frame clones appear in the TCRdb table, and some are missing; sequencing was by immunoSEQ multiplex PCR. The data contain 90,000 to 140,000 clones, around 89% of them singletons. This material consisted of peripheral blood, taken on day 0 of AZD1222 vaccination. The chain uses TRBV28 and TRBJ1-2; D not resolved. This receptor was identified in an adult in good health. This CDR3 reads CATPGTYYGYTF. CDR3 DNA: TGTGCAACCCCTGGCACTTACTATGGCTACACCTTC.